Presented here are 11 T cell receptor beta chains from one specimen sequenced in a study of blood T cells in healthy people across ages. Together with a sample-barcoded 5' primer, a J-beta primer mix was included in a second PCR lasting roughly 6 to 12 cycles. One entry per CDR3 protein, called by TCRdb with MiXCR from the 5' RACE reads. The table has 550,000 to 800,000 distinct CDR3 sequences, roughly 30% seen once. Sample: blood. The receptors originated from a woman aged 80 or over in good health.

This clonotype has a count of ten or more. The J gene is TRBJ2-3, the V gene TRBV27; 9 bases are shared with TRBD2. The CDR3 is 16 residues long. From germline, CDR1 is MNHEY and CDR2 SMNVEV (reference sequence). V shed 2 bases, J shed 4 bases, and the junction held 7 bases outside the gene matches. The DNA of the CDR3 is TGTGCCAGCAGTTTAAGGCTAGCGGGGAAGTCAGATACGCAGTATTTT. It yields the protein CASSLRLAGKSDTQYF.

CDR3 sequence: CSARGGRVNEKLFF. In DNA form, the CDR3 reads TGCAGTGCTAGAGGCGGACGGGTTAATGAAAAACTGTTTTTT. The rearrangement joins TRBV20-1 to TRBJ1-4; D uncertain. Trimming removed 1 base at V and 4 bases at J, with 10 bases between. This CDR3 contains 14 residues. Germline loops: CDR1 DFQATT, CDR2 SNEGSKA (reference sequence).

This clonotype has a count of ten or more. The chain combines TRBV2 with TRBJ1-2, with D possibly being TRBD1 (5 bases). Trimming left V 7 bases short and J 6 bases short, with 15 bases between. Germline-derived CDR1 and CDR2 are SNHLY and FYNNEI. The CDR3 totals 13 residues. The CDR3 DNA reads as TGTGCCAGCACCGCCCCCAGGGTCCATGGCTACACCTTC. It is translated as CASTAPRVHGYTF.

This clonotype was seen at least ten times. The chain has TRBV28 and TRBJ2-1; D is uncertain. The V end lost 2 bases, the J end lost 7 bases, and 3 bases lay between the germline ends. CDR3 length: 11 amino acids. Looked up from germline, CDR1 is MDHEN and CDR2 is SYDVKM. Here the CDR3 reads CASSLQNEQFF. As DNA, the CDR3 is TGTGCCAGCAGTTTACAAAATGAGCAGTTCTTC.

As concerns this clonotype: A much larger clone lies one base from this, so it may be a read error. The chain uses TRBV18 and TRBJ2-5; no firm D call. V was pared by 8 bases and J by 1 base, with 14 bases between. The germline gives CDR1 KGHSH, CDR2 LQKENI. The CDR3 spans 14 residues. CDR3 in DNA: TGTGCCAGCCCACAGTCGACTGTCCAAGAGACCCAGTACTTC. Translation: CASPQSTVQETQYF. The entire variable domain, with the rest obtained from reference TRBV18 and TRBJ2-5, is as follows: NAGVMQNPRHLVRRRGQEARLRCSPMKGHSHVYWYRQLPEEGLKFMVYLQKENIIDESGMPKERFSAEFPKEGPSILRIQQVVRGDSAAYFCASPQSTVQETQYFGPGTRLLVL.

This clonotype appeared many times. This chain links TRBV20-1 with TRBJ2-3, with 11 bases that match TRBD2. V trimming: 6 bases; J trimming: 3 bases; junction bases outside the gene matches: 5. Germline V CDR1 and CDR2: DFQATT, SNEGSKA (reference sequence). The CDR3 spans 14 residues. The DNA of the CDR3 is TGCAGTGCGCCGACTAGCGGGACTACAGATACGCAGTATTTT. It yields the protein CSAPTSGTTDTQYF.

The V call is TRBV9, the J call TRBJ1-4, with a tentative D call TRBD1 (5 bases). V lost 0 bases and J 6 bases, leaving 9 bases between the germline ends. This CDR3 has 14 residues. CDR1 is SGDLS and CDR2 is YYNGEE in the germline V gene. CDR3 amino acids: CASSVGMGDEKLFF. The DNA for the CDR3 is TGTGCCAGCAGCGTAGGAATGGGGGATGAAAAACTGTTTTTT.

This clonotype was seen at least ten times. V usage is TRBV6-5 and J usage is TRBJ1-2; TRBD1 is a possible D gene (5 bases). This CDR3 is built from 13 residues. Germline V gene sequence: CDR1 MNHEY, CDR2 SVGAGI. V lost 6 bases and J lost 5, with 13 bases in between. The CDR3 DNA reads as TGTGCCAGCAGCCGGGGACTACAATATGGCTACACCTTC. Translating it yields CASSRGLQYGYTF.

This chain connects TRBV29-1 to TRBJ2-3, with TRBD1 as a possible D gene (5 bases). CDR3 length equals 14 residues. CDR1 and CDR2 (germline): SQVTM, ANQGSEA. Trimming took off 2 bases at V and 1 base at J, with 10 bases between the two ends. Here the CDR3 DNA reads TGCAGCGTTGAACCAGGGTCCGGCACAGATACGCAGTATTTT. It yields the protein CSVEPGSGTDTQYF.

The chain has TRBV19 and TRBJ1-2, with 12 bases that match TRBD1. Germline V gene lookup returns CDR1 LNHDA and CDR2 SQIVND (reference sequence). V dropped 9 bases and J dropped 4; count of bases not matched to a gene: 6. The CDR3 totals 14 residues. CDR3 in DNA: TGTGCCAGCACCGGGACAGGGGGCACCTATGGCTACACCTTC. This gives the protein CASTGTGGTYGYTF.

V gene TRBV6-1 combines with J gene TRBJ1-5, with TRBD1 matching 7 bases. V was clipped by 6 bases and J by 1 base; unmatched bases: 12. This CDR3 has 17 residues. Germline CDR1 and CDR2: MNHNS and SASEGT. The CDR3 DNA is TGTGCCAGCAGCCCGCCCCCCGTGACAGGGAGCAATCAGCCCCAGCATTTT. As protein: CASSPPPVTGSNQPQHF.